This TCR beta chain was identified in a study of OX40 agonist ivuxolimab in advanced cancers. In the study overall: Patients enrolled in dose escalation were diagnosed with hepatocellular carcinoma, melanoma, renal cell or head and neck cancer. Earlier treatment with anti-PD-1, anti-PD-L1 or anti-CTLA-4 was permitted, and 30% to 40% had received some. Study results and caveats: At doses 0.1 to 3.0 mg/kg, CD4+ and CD8+ clones expanded. What antigens the expanded peripheral T cells recognized was never established.

CDR1 is SGHRS and CDR2 is YFSETQ in the germline V gene. The ends lost 0 bases at V and 3 bases at J; junction bases unmatched: 8. The CDR3 extends over 17 amino acids. Remarks on this clone: The antigen is not known.

The protocol was immunoSEQ multiplex PCR, while the TCRdb copy is restricted to in-frame clones and leaves out a portion. The sample yields approximately 90,000 clones, less than 95% seen once. The chain employs TRBV5-1 and TRBJ2-3; 9 bases fit TRBD2. The material sequenced was CD4+ or CD8+ T cells sorted from blood, taken in a trial of the OX40 agonist ivuxolimab. This receptor was taken from an adult with an advanced solid tumor such as melanoma, head and neck, liver or kidney cancer. CDR3 in amino acids: CASSLVASGIPTDTQYF. The CDR3 DNA sequence: TGCGCCAGCAGCTTGGTGGCTAGCGGGATACCTACAGATACGCAGTATTTT.